A single sample gave rise to the 2 T cell receptor beta chains below, sequenced in a study of OX40 agonist ivuxolimab in advanced cancers. Sequencing used immunoSEQ multiplex PCR; TCRdb keeps in-frame clones, though not all of them. The sample carries approximately 76,000 clones, roughly 86% recorded once. The sample was CD4+ or CD8+ T cells sorted from blood, taken in a trial of the OX40 agonist ivuxolimab. These TCRs come from an adult with an advanced solid tumor such as melanoma, head and neck, liver or kidney cancer.

The CDR3 reads CASSELGLAAYNEQFF. The CDR3 DNA is TGTGCCAGCAGTGAATTAGGACTAGCCGCCTACAATGAGCAGTTCTTC. This chain links TRBV6-1 with TRBJ2-1, with 8 bases that match TRBD2. The CDR3 sequence is 16 residues long. The V gene end was trimmed by 2 bases and the J gene end by 2 bases; junction bases not matched to a gene: 5. Per germline, CDR1 MNHNS and CDR2 SASEGT.

This clone was seen a few times. The chain recombines TRBV14 with TRBJ1-1, with unresolved D. Looked up from germline, CDR1 is SGHDN and CDR2 is FVKESK. The CDR3 totals 13 residues. The V end lost 4 bases, the J end lost 6 bases, and 12 bases lay between the germline ends. For the CDR3, the DNA is TGTGCCAGCAGCCCGGGGTGGGTAGCTGAAGCTTTCTTT. Its protein is CASSPGWVAEAFF.